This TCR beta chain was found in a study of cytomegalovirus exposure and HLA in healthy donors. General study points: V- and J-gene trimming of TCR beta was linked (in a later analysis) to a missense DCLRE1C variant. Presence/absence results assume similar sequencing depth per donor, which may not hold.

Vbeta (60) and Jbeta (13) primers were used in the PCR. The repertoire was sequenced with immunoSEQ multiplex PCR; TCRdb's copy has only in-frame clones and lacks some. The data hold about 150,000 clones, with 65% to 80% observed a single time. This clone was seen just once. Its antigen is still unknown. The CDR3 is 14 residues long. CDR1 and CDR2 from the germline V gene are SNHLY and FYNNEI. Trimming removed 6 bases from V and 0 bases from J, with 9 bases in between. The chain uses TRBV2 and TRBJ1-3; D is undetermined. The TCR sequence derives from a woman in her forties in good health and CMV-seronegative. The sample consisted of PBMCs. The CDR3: CASRAGSSGNTIYF. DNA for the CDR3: TGTGCCAGCAGGGCCGGGAGCTCTGGAAACACCATATATTTT.